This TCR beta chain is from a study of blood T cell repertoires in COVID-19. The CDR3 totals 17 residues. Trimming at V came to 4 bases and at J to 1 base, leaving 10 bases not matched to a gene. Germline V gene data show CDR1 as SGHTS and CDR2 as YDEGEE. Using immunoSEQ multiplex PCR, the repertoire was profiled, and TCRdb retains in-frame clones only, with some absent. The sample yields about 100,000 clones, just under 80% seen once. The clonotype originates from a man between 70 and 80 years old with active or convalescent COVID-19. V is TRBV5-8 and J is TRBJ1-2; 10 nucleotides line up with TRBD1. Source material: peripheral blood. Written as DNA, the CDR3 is TGTGCCAGCAGCAGGCGCGTAGGACAGGGGGATAACTATGGCTACACCTTC. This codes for CASSRRVGQGDNYGYTF.